The 9 T cell receptor beta chains listed next were all sequenced from one sample in a study of blood T cell repertoires in COVID-19. Only in-frame clones appear in the TCRdb table, and some are missing; sequencing was by immunoSEQ multiplex PCR. The repertoire holds tens of thousands of clones, with roughly 90% as singletons. Sequenced sample: peripheral blood. The receptors come from a man between 25 and 39 years old with acute or convalescent COVID-19.

J is TRBJ1-2 and V is TRBV30; D is undetermined. The CDR3 length is 13 residues. The germline V and J ends were trimmed by 0 bases and 3 bases, with 8 bases remaining between them. Germline loops: CDR1 GTSNPN, CDR2 SVGIG (reference sequence). The CDR3: CAWSVRRDYGYTF. For the CDR3, the DNA is TGTGCCTGGAGTGTGCGGCGGGACTATGGCTACACCTTC. The entire variable domain, with the rest obtained from reference TRBV30 and TRBJ1-2, is as follows: SQTIHQWPATLVQPVGSPLSLECTVEGTSNPNLYWYRQAAGRGLQLLFYSVGIGQISSEVPQNLSASRPQDRQFILSSKKLLLSDSGFYLCAWSVRRDYGYTFGSGTRLTVV.

The V call is TRBV7-9, the J call TRBJ2-1; 12 bases match TRBD2. V trimming: 5 bases; J trimming: 7 bases; junction bases outside the gene matches: 12. This CDR3 contains 17 residues. The germline V gene encodes CDR1 SEHNR and CDR2 FQNEAQ (reference sequence). CDR3 in DNA: TGTGCCAGCAGCGCCGAGCCTCTAGCGGGAGGGGTTAATGAGCAGTTCTTC. It yields the protein CASSAEPLAGGVNEQFF.

The chain combines TRBV28 with TRBJ2-6, with a weak D call TRBD1 (5 bases). The CDR3 runs 15 residues. Germline values: CDR1 MDHEN, CDR2 SYDVKM. Trimming cost V 8 bases and J 2 bases, with 13 bases left between them. The CDR3 loop is CASSKGAAGANVLTF. The CDR3 DNA reads TGTGCCAGCTCGAAAGGGGCAGCTGGGGCCAACGTCCTGACTTTC.

V gene TRBV4-1 combines with J gene TRBJ2-7, with TRBD1 identical over 7 bases. The CDR3 sequence is 15 residues long. CDR1 and CDR2 (germline): MGHRA, YSYEKL. V was clipped by 0 bases and J by 3 bases; unmatched bases: 5. CDR3 in amino acids: CASSQDLGQNYEQYF. Here the CDR3 DNA reads TGCGCCAGCAGCCAAGATTTGGGACAGAACTACGAGCAGTACTTC.

The chain has TRBV5-1 and TRBJ1-2; TRBD1 might be the D (6 bases). Germline V gives CDR1 SGHRS, CDR2 YFSETQ. Between the trimmed V and J ends, which lost 7 bases and 3 bases, there was a span of 13 bases. The CDR3 has 13 residues. The CDR3, as DNA: TGCGCCAGCTCAGGGGAGGGATACTATGGCTACACCTTC. Residues: CASSGEGYYGYTF.

The chain couples TRBV28 to TRBJ1-4; 9 bases are a match to TRBD1. Germline V gene data show CDR1 as MDHEN and CDR2 as SYDVKM. V lost 3 bases to trimming and J lost 8 bases; unmatched junction nucleotides: 4. The length of the CDR3 is 14 residues. In nucleotides, the CDR3 is TGTGCCAGCAGTTTGACAGGGGGATACGAAAAACTGTTTTTT. This codes for CASSLTGGYEKLFF.

The chain has TRBV28 and TRBJ1-5; 7 bases line up with TRBD1. V lost 6 bases, J lost 4 bases, and 3 bases stayed unmatched. There are 13 residues in the CDR3. CDR1 and CDR2 from the germline V gene are MDHEN and SYDVKM. Written as DNA, the CDR3 is TGTGCCAGCAGGACACAGGGGAATCAGCCCCAGCATTTT. This translates into CASRTQGNQPQHF.

The DNA for the CDR3 is TGTGCCAGCAGTTTGGACAGAAACAACAATCAGCCCCAGCATTTT. Protein product: CASSLDRNNNQPQHF. The V call is TRBV6-5, the J call TRBJ1-5, with a possible D match to TRBD1 (6 bases). Trimming cost V 4 bases and J 3 bases, with 13 bases left between them. This CDR3 has 15 residues. CDR1 and CDR2 (germline): MNHEY, SVGAGI.

Only a few counts were recorded for this clone. This chain connects TRBV19 to TRBJ1-5, with 8 bases matching TRBD1. Germline V gene sequence: CDR1 LNHDA, CDR2 SQIVND (reference sequence). Germline trimming cut 3 bases from V and 0 bases from J; bases unmatched to any gene: 7. The CDR3 length is 17 residues. CDR3 bases: TGTGCCAGTAGTATCGGGACAGGACCTTATAGCAATCAGCCCCAGCATTTT. This sequence encodes CASSIGTGPYSNQPQHF. Together with reference TRBV19 and TRBJ1-5, the CDR3 gives the full variable domain: DGGITQSPKYLFRKEGQNVTLSCEQNLNHDAMYWYRQDPGQGLRLIYYSQIVNDFQKGDIAEGYSVSREKKESFPLTVTSAQKNPTAFYLCASSIGTGPYSNQPQHFGDGTRLSIL.